This T cell receptor beta chain derives from a study of monozygotic twins with inflammatory bowel disease. Reprocessing the 5' RACE reads, TCRdb reports a single entry for every CDR3 protein and omits DNA. The listing records 110,000 to 150,000 distinct CDR3 sequences. There are 13 residues in the CDR3. Germline loops: CDR1 SGHRS, CDR2 YFSETQ. Sequencing input: blood. V is TRBV5-1 and J is TRBJ2-5; the D gene TCRdb calls, TRBD1, cannot be checked with no DNA. The TCR was taken from a human donor with ulcerative colitis or Crohn's disease, or a healthy co-twin of an affected twin (not recorded which). CDR3 sequence reads: CASRTGQAETQYF.